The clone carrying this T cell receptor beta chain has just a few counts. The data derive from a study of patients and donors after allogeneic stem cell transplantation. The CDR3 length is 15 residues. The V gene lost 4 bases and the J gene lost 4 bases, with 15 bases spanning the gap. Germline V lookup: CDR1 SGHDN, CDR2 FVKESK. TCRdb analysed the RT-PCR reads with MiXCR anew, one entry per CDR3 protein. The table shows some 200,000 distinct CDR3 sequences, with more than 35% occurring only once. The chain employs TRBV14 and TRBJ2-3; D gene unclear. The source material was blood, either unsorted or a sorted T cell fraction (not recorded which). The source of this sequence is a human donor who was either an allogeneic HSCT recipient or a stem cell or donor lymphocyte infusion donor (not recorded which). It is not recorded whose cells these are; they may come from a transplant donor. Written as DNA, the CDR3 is TGTGCCAGCAGCCCCACTGAATTCACGGCAGATACGCAGTATTTT. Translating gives CASSPTEFTADTQYF.